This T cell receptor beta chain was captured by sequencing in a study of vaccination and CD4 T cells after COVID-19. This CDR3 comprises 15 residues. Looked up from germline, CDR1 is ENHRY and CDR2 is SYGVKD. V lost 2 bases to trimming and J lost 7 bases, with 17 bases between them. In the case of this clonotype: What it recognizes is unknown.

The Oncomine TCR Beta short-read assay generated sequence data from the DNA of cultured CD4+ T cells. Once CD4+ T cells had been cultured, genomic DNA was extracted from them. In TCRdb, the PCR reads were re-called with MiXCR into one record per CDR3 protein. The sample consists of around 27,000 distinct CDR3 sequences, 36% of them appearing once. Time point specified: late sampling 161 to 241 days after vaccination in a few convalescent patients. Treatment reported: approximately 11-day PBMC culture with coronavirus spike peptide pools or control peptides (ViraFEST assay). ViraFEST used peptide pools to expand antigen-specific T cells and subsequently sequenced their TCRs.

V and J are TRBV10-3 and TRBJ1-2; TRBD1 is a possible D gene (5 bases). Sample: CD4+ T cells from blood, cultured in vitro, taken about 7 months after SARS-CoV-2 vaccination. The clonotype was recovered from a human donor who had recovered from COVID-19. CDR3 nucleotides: TGTGCCATCAGTGAGGTGGGGGATCCCGCTGCTGGCTACACCTTC. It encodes CAISEVGDPAAGYTF.